Listed below are T cell receptor beta chains from one sample, sequenced in a study of tumor-infiltrating lymphocytes in primary liver carcinoma. A single record per CDR3 protein comes from TCRdb applying MiXCR to the multiplex PCR reads. In the table there are almost 45,000 distinct CDR3 sequences, approximately 71% of which are singletons. Input material: tumor-adjacent normal liver tissue. The receptors stem from a woman younger than 45 with primary liver carcinoma and hepatitis B virus infection. The CDR3 runs from the conserved cysteine through the conserved F or W. The D gene is left open where the match is weak. Clone sizes are given selectively: once, few, many, or a class where the clone is expanded.

. . TRBJ2-2 TRBV6-5 CPSSTPGLHTGEPFF TGTCCCAGCAGTACGCCGGGACTTCACACCGGGGAGCCGTTTTTT
TRBD2 . TRBJ2-1 TRBV24-1 CATSDRDGRAYNEQFF TGTGCCACCAGTGATAGAGACGGGAGGGCCTACAATGAGCAGTTCTTC
TRBD2 . TRBJ2-1 TRBV10-3 CAISGSMAGDYNEQFF TGTGCCATCAGTGGATCGATGGCGGGAGACTACAATGAGCAGTTCTTC
. . TRBJ2-2 TRBV11-2 CASSLVQDKGRREPFF TGTGCCAGCAGCTTAGTTCAGGACAAGGGGCGCCGGGAGCCGTTTTTC
. . TRBJ1-1 TRBV29-1 CSARGGMNTEAFF TGCAGCGCAAGGGGAGGGATGAACACTGAAGCTTTCTTT
. once TRBJ2-5 TRBV5-5 CASRLEWGAETQYF TGTGCCAGCAGATTGGAGTGGGGCGCAGAGACCCAGTACTTC
. . TRBJ2-3 TRBV11-2 CASGFRWGTDTQYF TGTGCCAGCGGCTTCAGGTGGGGCACAGATACACAGTATTTT
. . TRBJ2-2 TRBV4-3 CVSSHLQGGGGELFF TGCGTCAGCAGCCACCTACAGGGGGGGGGCGGTGAGCTGTTTTTT
. few TRBJ1-5 TRBV19 CATTNRDGFTPQHF TGTGCCACCACAAACCGGGACGGCTTCACGCCCCAGCATTTT
. . TRBJ1-1 TRBV14 CASTQEPGSEAFF TGTGCCAGCACCCAAGAACCGGGGTCTGAAGCTTTCTTT
. . TRBJ2-1 TRBV6-5 CASGHATSYEQFF TGTGCCAGCGGGCATGCGACCTCGTATGAGCAGTTCTTC
. few TRBJ2-7 TRBV11-2 CASIGDRTYGQYF TGTGCCAGTATAGGTGACAGGACCTACGGGCAGTACTTC
. . TRBJ2-1 TRBV11-2 CASSFQGYSSYNGQSF TGTGCCAGCAGCTTTCAGGGCTACTCCTCCTACAACGGGCAGTCCTTC
. . TRBJ2-3 TRBV11-2 CAGSLSVSTDTQYF TGTGCCGGCAGCTTATCGGTGAGCACAGATACGCAGTATTTT
. . TRBJ2-1 TRBV6-1 CASSEWQFHNGQFF TGTGCCAGCAGTGAGTGGCAGTTCCACAATGGGCAGTTCTTC
. . TRBJ2-7 TRBV7-8 CASSAPRGLAFYKQYF TGTGCTAGCAGCGCCCCCCGGGGCCTCGCCTTCTACAAGCAGTACTTC
. . TRBJ1-4 TRBV5-1 CTSSLSGKDEKLFF TGCACCAGCAGCTTGAGTGGGAAGGATGAAAAACTGTTTTTT
. . TRBJ2-3 TRBV13 CVSSLVQDTDTQYF TGTGTCAGCAGCCTCGTACAGGACACAGATACGCAGTATTTT
TRBD2 . TRBJ2-1 TRBV29-1 CSLTGLTGNNEQSF TGCAGCCTAACGGGACTAACGGGGAACAATGAGCAGTCCTTC
. . TRBJ2-1 TRBV11-2 CGSSPVGTWSEQFF TGTGGCAGCAGCCCCGTGGGGACGTGGAGTGAGCAGTTCTTC
TRBD2 once TRBJ2-5 TRBV6-5 CVSSYSGLACHNRETQYF TGTGTCAGCAGTTACTCGGGACTAGCGTGCCATAACCGAGAGACCCAGTACTTC
. . TRBJ2-4 TRBV29-1 CSVERIGSNKNIQYF TGCAGCGTTGAGAGGATCGGCAGCAACAAAAACATTCAGTACTTC
TRBD1 . TRBJ2-7 TRBV11-2 CASIGDRTYKLYF TGTGCCAGTATAGGGGACAGGACCTACAAGCTGTACTTC
TRBD2 once TRBJ2-7 TRBV29-1 CSGRLAGGGYEQHF TGCAGTGGCCGACTAGCGGGAGGCGGGTACGAGCAGCACTTC
. many TRBJ1-1 TRBV28 CASSLYGTGTEAFF TGTGCCAGCAGTTTATACGGCACGGGAACTGAAGCTTTCTTT
. . TRBJ1-1 TRBV10-2 CAILAWIEAFF TGCGCCATCCTCGCCTGGATTGAAGCTTTCTTT
TRBD2 . TRBJ2-1 TRBV4-2 CVSSLGTSGRAEVNGQFF TGTGTCAGCAGCCTCGGGACTAGCGGGAGGGCCGAGGTGAATGGGCAGTTCTTC
. many TRBJ2-5 TRBV28 CASLGDRRETQYF TGTGCCAGCCTCGGGGATAGGAGAGAGACCCAGTACTTC
. . TRBJ2-3 TRBV7-9 CASSPGSAPSTDTRYF TGTGCCAGTAGCCCTGGCAGCGCCCCTAGCACAGATACGCGGTATTTT
TRBD1 once TRBJ2-1 TRBV11-1 CVSRLGQGAHNGQFF TGTGTCAGCAGATTGGGACAGGGCGCTCACAATGGGCAGTTCTTC
TRBD1 . TRBJ2-3 TRBV12-5 CATKRTGFRTDTQYF TGTGCCACAAAAAGGACAGGATTTAGAACAGATACGCAGTATTTT
. . TRBJ2-7 TRBV5-6 CASNPGQYFYEQYF TGTGCCAGCAACCCGGGACAATACTTCTACGAGCAGTACTTC
TRBD1 many TRBJ1-5 TRBV5-5 CASSLSRGGNQPQHF TGTGCCAGCAGCTTGTCCAGGGGGGGGAATCAGCCCCAGCATTTT
. . TRBJ2-1 TRBV5-5 CASLWRGTYNEQFF TGTGCCAGCCTCTGGAGAGGGACCTACAATGAGCAGTTCTTC
. once TRBJ2-2 TRBV7-8 CGSLGLPTGELFF TGTGGCAGCTTGGGGCTTCCAACCGGGGAGCTGTTTTTT
TRBD2 once TRBJ2-1 TRBV12-3/TRBV12-4 CVSSSLRTSGFSSYNGQFF TGTGTCAGCAGTTCCCTCCGGACTAGCGGGTTCAGCTCCTACAATGGGCAGTTCTTC
TRBD2 . TRBJ2-1 TRBV10-3 CAISESTAGAYNEQFF TGTGCCATCAGCGAGTCGACAGCGGGAGCCTACAATGAGCAGTTCTTC
. many TRBJ1-2 TRBV28 CASRFDRLLYGYTF TGTGCCAGCAGGTTCGACAGGCTCCTCTATGGCTACACCTTC
. . TRBJ2-2 TRBV12-3/TRBV12-4 CVSSPTYTGELSF TGTGTCAGCAGCCCTACCTACACCGGGGAGCTGTCTTTT
TRBD2 . TRBJ2-1 TRBV6-2/TRBV6-3 CASWNPGLAGVNEQFF TGTGCCAGCTGGAACCCTGGGCTAGCGGGAGTCAATGAGCAGTTCTTC
. . TRBJ1-2 TRBV2 CVSSDPISDGYTF TGTGTCAGCAGTGACCCCATCTCCGATGGCTACACCTTC
. once TRBJ2-4 TRBV4-1 CASSPEMNRDTSKCYF TGCGCCAGCAGCCCAGAGATGAACAGGGACACAAGCAAGTGCTACTTC
. . TRBJ2-3 TRBV11-3 CASSFGTPMAPQYF TGTGCCAGCAGCTTTGGGACGCCGATGGCGCCGCAGTATTTT
. . TRBJ2-3 TRBV5-1 CTSSLSGDTQYF TGCACTAGCAGCCTCTCCGGGGATACGCAGTATTTT
. . TRBJ2-7 TRBV6-5 CANSSGTSRPEQYF TGTGCCAACAGCTCCGGGACTTCAAGGCCCGAGCAGTACTTC
TRBD2 . TRBJ2-3 TRBV4-1 CASTRILVAGRGTDTQYF TGCGCCAGCACTCGTATCCTCGTAGCGGGAAGAGGCACAGATACGCAGTATTTT
TRBD1 . TRBJ1-1 TRBV7-3 CSSSAGQGEAFF TGTTCCAGCAGCGCAGGACAGGGGGAAGCTTTCTTT
TRBD1 . TRBJ2-3 TRBV5-6 CASSVGRDRAITDTHYF TGTGCCAGCAGCGTAGGCCGGGACAGGGCTATCACAGATACGCACTATTTT